This T cell receptor (beta chain) was profiled in a study of T cell repertoires in cytomegalovirus infection. Study in general: Recently identified HLA-C-restricted CMV epitopes were used, and well-studied HLA-B-restricted CMV epitopes were used as well. Matching HLA type and CMV infection were both indicated by public TCR beta signatures.

In the case of this clonotype: Its specificity is unknown.

The CDR3 has 14 amino acids. Germline loops: CDR1 LNHNV, CDR2 YYDKDF (reference sequence). Trimming took 4 bases from V and 2 from J, leaving 11 bases between them. TCRdb re-analysed the reads in MiXCR, keeping a single row per CDR3 protein. Of about 570,000 distinct CDR3 sequences in the sample, roughly 42% were seen once. The study's findings and limits: CMV-specific TCR beta clonotypes restricted by HLA-C were the ones dominating the ex vivo response. Carriage of CMV together with the relevant HLA was identifiable through cumulative public TCR beta family frequency.

This sequence was found in a human donor in good health (CMV status not recorded). Some clones in this sample may be carry-over from other donors' samples. The starting material was cultured PBMCs, obtained from culture after CMV antigen stimulation. The J gene is TRBJ1-2, the V gene TRBV15, with a possible D match to TRBD1 (5 bases). CDR3 sequence: CATSTWTLNYGYTF. In DNA, the CDR3 is TGTGCCACCAGCACATGGACACTAAACTATGGCTACACCTTC.